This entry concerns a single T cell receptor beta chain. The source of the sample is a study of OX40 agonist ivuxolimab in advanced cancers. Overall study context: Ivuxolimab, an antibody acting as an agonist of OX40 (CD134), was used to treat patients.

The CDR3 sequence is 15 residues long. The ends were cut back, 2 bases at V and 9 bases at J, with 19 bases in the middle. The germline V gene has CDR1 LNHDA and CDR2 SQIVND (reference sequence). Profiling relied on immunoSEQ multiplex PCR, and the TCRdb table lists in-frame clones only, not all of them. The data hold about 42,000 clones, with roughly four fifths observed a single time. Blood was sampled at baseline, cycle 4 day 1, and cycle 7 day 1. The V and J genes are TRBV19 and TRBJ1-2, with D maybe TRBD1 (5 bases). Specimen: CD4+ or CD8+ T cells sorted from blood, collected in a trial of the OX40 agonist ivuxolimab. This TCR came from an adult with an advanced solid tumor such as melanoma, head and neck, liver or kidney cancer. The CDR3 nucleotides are TGTGCCAGTAGTATAACCTCCGGGACCCAGGGTCGCTACACCTTC. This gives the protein CASSITSGTQGRYTF. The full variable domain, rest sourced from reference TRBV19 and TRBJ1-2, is DGGITQSPKYLFRKEGQNVTLSCEQNLNHDAMYWYRQDPGQGLRLIYYSQIVNDFQKGDIAEGYSVSREKKESFPLTVTSAQKNPTAFYLCASSITSGTQGRYTFGSGTRLTVV.